These 2 T cell receptor beta chains originate from one sample sequenced in a study of T cells in Graves' hyperthyroidism and ophthalmopathy (dated by TCRdb to between 2018 and 2021). Libraries were constructed by multiplex PCR. Reads for this sample came from an Illumina HiSeq 2000. TCR beta CDR3 regions were amplified from RNA transcripts. The first round of RT-PCR for the TCR CDR3 was performed with the HTBI primer set and the Qiagen OneStep RT-PCR kit. TCRdb's own reprocessing of the public reads used fastp at Q25 and MiXCR and kept productive beta chains. Entries that share a CDR3 protein sequence are merged under the most common genes and DNA. This sample lists about 480,000 distinct CDR3 sequences; about 24% were detected once. The ten most abundant clones make up 11% of the sample. Sequenced: blood. These receptor sequences come from a woman in her twenties or thirties with Graves' ophthalmopathy.

This clonotype was recorded at least ten times. The rearrangement uses TRBV29-1 and TRBJ1-1; D call uncertain. The CDR3 contains 12 residues. V was trimmed by 4 bases and J by 5 bases, leaving 11 bases between them. Germline CDR1 SQVTM, CDR2 ANQGSEA. CDR3 nucleotides: TGCAGCGTTGTTGTTCTGGTGACTGAAGCTTTCTTT. Residues: CSVVVLVTEAFF.

This clonotype turned up a few times. This chain uses TRBV6-5 with TRBJ2-5; 8 bases fit TRBD2. The CDR3 is 16 residues long. Germline V gene lookup returns CDR1 MNHEY and CDR2 SVGAGI. The trim removed 1 base at V and 4 bases at J, leaving 8 bases unmatched. The CDR3 DNA reads as TGTGCCAGCAGTTACTTTAGCGGGACCTTTCGAGAGACCCAGTACTTC. It encodes CASSYFSGTFRETQYF.